The entry below gives a single TCR beta chain sequence along with its context. What it binds is unknown. TCRdb's copy holds only in-frame clones and misses some; the assay was immunoSEQ multiplex PCR. Of about 110,000 clones in the sample, around 90% were seen once. The data belong to a study of T cell responses to AZD1222 COVID-19 vaccine. Study summary: Second-dose schedules of about 4 or about 12 weeks were combined. Study findings and constraints: There were mostly white British donors and more females than males, and clonal diversity was possibly underestimated. Variant regions that are unmutated are reportedly the target of nearly half of spike-specific TCRs. Just a handful of people given AZD1222 tested seropositive at baseline.

This CDR3 has 14 residues. Germline assignment: CDR1 SGHTA and CDR2 FQGNSA. The V gene end was trimmed by 5 bases and the J gene end by 3 bases; junction bases not matched to a gene: 6. The material sequenced was peripheral blood, taken on day 0 of AZD1222 vaccination. This sequence joins TRBV7-2 and TRBJ2-7; the match to TRBD1 covers 8 bases. The sequence was collected from an adult in good health. This CDR3 is CASSVQGGDYEQYF. The CDR3 DNA sequence: TGTGCCAGCAGCGTACAGGGGGGTGACTACGAGCAGTACTTC.